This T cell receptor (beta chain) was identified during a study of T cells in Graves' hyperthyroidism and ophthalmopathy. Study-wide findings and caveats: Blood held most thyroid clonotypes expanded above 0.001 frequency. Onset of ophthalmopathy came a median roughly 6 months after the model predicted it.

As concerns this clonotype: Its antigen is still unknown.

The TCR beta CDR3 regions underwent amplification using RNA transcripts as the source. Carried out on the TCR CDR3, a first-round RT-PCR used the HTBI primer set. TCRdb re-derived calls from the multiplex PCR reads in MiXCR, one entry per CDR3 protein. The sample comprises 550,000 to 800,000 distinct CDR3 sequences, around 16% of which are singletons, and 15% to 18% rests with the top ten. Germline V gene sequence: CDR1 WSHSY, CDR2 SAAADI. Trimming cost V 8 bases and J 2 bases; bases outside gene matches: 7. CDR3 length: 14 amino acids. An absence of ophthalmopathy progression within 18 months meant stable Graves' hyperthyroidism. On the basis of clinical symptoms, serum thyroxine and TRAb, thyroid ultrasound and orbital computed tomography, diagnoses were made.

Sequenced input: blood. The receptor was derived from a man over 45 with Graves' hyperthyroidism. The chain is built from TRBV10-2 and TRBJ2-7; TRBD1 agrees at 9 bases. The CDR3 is CASQPGTGPYEQYF. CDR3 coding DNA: TGCGCCAGCCAACCCGGGACAGGGCCCTACGAGCAGTACTTC.